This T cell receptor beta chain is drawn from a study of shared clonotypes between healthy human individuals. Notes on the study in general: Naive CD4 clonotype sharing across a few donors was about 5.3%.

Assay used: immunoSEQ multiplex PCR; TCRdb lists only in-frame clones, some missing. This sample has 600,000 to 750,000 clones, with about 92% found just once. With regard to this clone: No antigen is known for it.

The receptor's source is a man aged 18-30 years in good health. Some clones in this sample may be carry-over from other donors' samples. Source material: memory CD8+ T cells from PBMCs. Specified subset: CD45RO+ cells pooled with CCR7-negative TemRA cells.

CDR3 protein: CASSQVDRVLQDSNQPQHF. The CDR3 DNA reads TGCGCCAGCAGCCAAGTCGACAGGGTACTACAGGATAGCAATCAGCCCCAGCATTTT. The J gene is TRBJ1-5, the V gene TRBV4-1; 7 bases fit TRBD1. CDR3 size: 19 residues. V shed 1 base and J 0 bases; nucleotides not matched to a gene: 12. Germline CDR1 is MGHRA and CDR2 is YSYEKL.